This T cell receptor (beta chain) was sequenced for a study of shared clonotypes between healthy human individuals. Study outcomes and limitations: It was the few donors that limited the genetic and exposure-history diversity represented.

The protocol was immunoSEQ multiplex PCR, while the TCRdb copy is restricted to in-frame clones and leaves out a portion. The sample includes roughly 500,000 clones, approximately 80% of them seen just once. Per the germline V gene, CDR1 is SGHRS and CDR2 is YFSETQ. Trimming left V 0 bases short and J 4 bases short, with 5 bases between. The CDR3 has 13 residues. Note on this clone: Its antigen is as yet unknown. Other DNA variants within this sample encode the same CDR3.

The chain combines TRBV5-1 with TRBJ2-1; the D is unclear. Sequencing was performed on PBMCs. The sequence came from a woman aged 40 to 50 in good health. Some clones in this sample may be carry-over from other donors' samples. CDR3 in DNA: TGCGCCAGCAGCTTGGGGTCTTACAATGAGCAGTTCTTC. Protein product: CASSLGSYNEQFF.